This T cell receptor beta chain was identified in a study of T cells after posttransplantation cyclophosphamide. As regards this clone: Its antigen is undetermined.

Control samples came 1 year after myeloablative marrow transplants with methotrexate plus calcineurin inhibitor. TCRdb's copy holds only in-frame clones and misses some; the assay was immunoSEQ multiplex PCR. Here the sample spans 21,000 or so clones, just over 85% being singletons. The CDR3 is made up of 16 amino acids. Germline V gene sequence: CDR1 LGHNA, CDR2 YSLEER. The V and J ends lost 0 bases and 5 bases, in that order; junction bases with no gene match: 10. Findings and limits, study-wide: TRB clonality was highly associated with recipient CMV seropositivity and reactivation. Donor-recipient repertoire similarity was low at 1-2 months, rising over year one. Blood and skin or GI T cell repertoires showed limited TRB overlap.

The chain combines TRBV4-3 with TRBJ2-7, with 7 nucleotides matching TRBD2. The sequence came from a female patient aged 25-39 years who received an allogeneic stem cell transplant from an unrelated donor, was CMV-positive, and had acute and chronic GVHD. Some T cells here may be from the graft donor. Material: PBMCs, obtained approximately 360 days after allogeneic stem cell transplant with calcineurin inhibitor and methotrexate. The CDR3 nucleotides are TGCGCCAGCAGCCAAGACCCCGGGAGCGGGATCAACGAGCAGTACTTC. Its protein is CASSQDPGSGINEQYF.